Presented here are 4 T cell receptor beta chains from one specimen sequenced in a study of response to subunit inactivated influenza vaccine. MiXCR, applied by TCRdb to the RT-PCR reads, yields one record per CDR3 protein. Of around 650,000 distinct CDR3 sequences in the sample, about a sixth were seen once. Sequencing was performed on PBMCs from blood, taken about 11 days after vaccination. The receptors come from a man over 45 who received an inactivated influenza vaccine.

Only a few counts were recorded for this clonotype. The chain is built from TRBV11-2 and TRBJ1-1; D may be TRBD1 (5 bases). Germline V gene data show CDR1 as SGHAT and CDR2 as FQNNGV. V lost 5 bases and J 3 bases, leaving 10 bases between the germline ends. CDR3 length: 13 residues. The CDR3 is CASSPDRDTEAFF. The CDR3 DNA reads TGTGCCAGCAGCCCTGACAGAGACACTGAAGCTTTCTTT. Combining the CDR3 with reference TRBV11-2 and TRBJ1-1 gives the whole variable domain EAGVAQSPRYKIIEKRQSVAFWCNPISGHATLYWYQQILGQGPKLLIQFQNNGVVDDSQLPKDRFSAERLKGVDSTLKIQPAKLEDSAVYLCASSPDRDTEAFFGQGTRLTVV.

The chain is built from TRBV12-3 or TRBV12-4 and TRBJ2-1; 12 bases are a match to TRBD2. This CDR3 is built from 16 residues. Unmatched junction bases numbered 13, after V lost 10 bases and J lost 6 bases. The CDR3 protein is CAIGLAGGQAFNEQFF. CDR3 DNA: TGTGCCATCGGCCTAGCGGGAGGGCAAGCATTCAATGAGCAGTTCTTC.

The chain is built from TRBV15 and TRBJ2-2; no clear D. This CDR3 spans 15 amino acids. Germline values: CDR1 LNHNV, CDR2 YYDKDF (reference sequence). Trimming pared 1 base from V and 5 bases from J, leaving 11 bases between. CDR3 sequence (DNA): TGTGCCACCAGCAGAGCGGACCCCCTGACCGGGGAGCTGTTTTTT. It translates to CATSRADPLTGELFF.

This clonotype was counted between two and nine times. The chain has TRBV5-5 and TRBJ2-1, with D unresolved. Trimming cost V 0 bases and J 7 bases, with 8 bases left between them. CDR3 length: 13 residues. CDR1 and CDR2 (germline): SGHKS, YYEKEE (reference sequence). The CDR3 sequence: CASSLVSQNEQFF. The CDR3 bases are TGTGCCAGCAGCTTGGTTTCCCAGAATGAGCAGTTCTTC. Using reference TRBV5-5 and TRBJ2-1 for the parts outside the CDR3, the full variable domain is DAGVTQSPTHLIKTRGQQVTLRCSPISGHKSVSWYQQVLGQGPQFIFQYYEKEERGRGNFPDRFSARQFPNYSSELNVNALLLGDSALYLCASSLVSQNEQFFGPGTRLTVL.